This T cell receptor (beta chain) stems from a study of blood T cell repertoires in COVID-19. For the study at large: Sample material is recorded as cDNA or gDNA derived from T cells, B-cell-depleted T cells, or PBMCs.

Germline CDR1 SGHRS, CDR2 YFSETQ. Trimming cost V 2 bases and J 9 bases; bases outside gene matches: 7. This CDR3 is 14 amino acids long. Repertoires were generated with immunoSEQ multiplex PCR, while TCRdb's copy carries only in-frame clones and drops some. The sample consists of roughly 150,000 clones, approximately 80% of them appearing once. The genes are TRBV5-1 and TRBJ2-1; 8 nucleotides line up with TRBD2. The receptor was isolated from a woman of 80 years or more with active or convalescent COVID-19. The sequencing sample was made of peripheral blood. The CDR3 DNA reads as TGCGCCAGCAGCTTTTCGGGAGGGGATCCTGAGCAGTTCTTC. As protein: CASSFSGGDPEQFF.